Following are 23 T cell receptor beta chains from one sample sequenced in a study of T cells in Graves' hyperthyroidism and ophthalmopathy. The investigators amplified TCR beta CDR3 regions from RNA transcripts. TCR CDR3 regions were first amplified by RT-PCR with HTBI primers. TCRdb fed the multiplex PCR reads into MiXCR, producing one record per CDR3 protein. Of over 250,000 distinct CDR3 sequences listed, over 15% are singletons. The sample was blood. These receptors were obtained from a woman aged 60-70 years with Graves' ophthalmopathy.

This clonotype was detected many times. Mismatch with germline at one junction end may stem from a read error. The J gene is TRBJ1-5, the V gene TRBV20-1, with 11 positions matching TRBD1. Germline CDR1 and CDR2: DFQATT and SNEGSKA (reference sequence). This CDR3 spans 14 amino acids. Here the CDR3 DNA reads TGCAGTGCCAGAGCCGGGACAGGGGGGCAGCCCCAGCATTTT. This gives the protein CSARAGTGGQPQHF.

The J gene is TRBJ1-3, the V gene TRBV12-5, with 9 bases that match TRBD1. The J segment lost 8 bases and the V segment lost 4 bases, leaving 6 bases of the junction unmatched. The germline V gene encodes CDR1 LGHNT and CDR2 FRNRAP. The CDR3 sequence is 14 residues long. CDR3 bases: TGTGCTAGTGGTTCACCGGACAGGGGAGACACCATATATTTT. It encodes CASGSPDRGDTIYF.

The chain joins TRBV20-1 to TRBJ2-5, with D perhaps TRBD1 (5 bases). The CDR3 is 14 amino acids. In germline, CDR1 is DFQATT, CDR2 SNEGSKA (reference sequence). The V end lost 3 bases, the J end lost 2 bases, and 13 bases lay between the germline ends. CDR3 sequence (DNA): TGCAGTGCTAGTGTCTCGGCAGGGCAAGAGACCCAGTACTTC. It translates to CSASVSAGQETQYF.

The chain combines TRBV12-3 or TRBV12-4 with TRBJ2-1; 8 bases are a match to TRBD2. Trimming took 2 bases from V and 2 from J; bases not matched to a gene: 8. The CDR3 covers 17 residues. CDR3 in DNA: TGTGCCAGCAGTTTATCCAGCGGGAGTGGGGCCTACAATGAGCAGTTCTTC. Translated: CASSLSSGSGAYNEQFF.

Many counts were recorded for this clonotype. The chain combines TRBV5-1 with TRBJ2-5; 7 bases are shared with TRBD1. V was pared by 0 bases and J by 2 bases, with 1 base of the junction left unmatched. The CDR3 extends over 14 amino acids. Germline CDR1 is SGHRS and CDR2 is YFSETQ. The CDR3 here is CASSLGGQQETQYF. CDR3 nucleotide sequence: TGCGCCAGCAGCTTGGGGGGACAGCAAGAGACCCAGTACTTC.

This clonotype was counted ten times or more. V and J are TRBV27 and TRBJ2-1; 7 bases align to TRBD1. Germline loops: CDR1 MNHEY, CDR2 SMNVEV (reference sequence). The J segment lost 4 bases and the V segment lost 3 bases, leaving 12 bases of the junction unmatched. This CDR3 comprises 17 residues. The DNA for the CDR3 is TGTGCCAGCAGTTTCCGGACAGGCCACGCGAGTTACAATGAGCAGTTCTTC. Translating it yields CASSFRTGHASYNEQFF.

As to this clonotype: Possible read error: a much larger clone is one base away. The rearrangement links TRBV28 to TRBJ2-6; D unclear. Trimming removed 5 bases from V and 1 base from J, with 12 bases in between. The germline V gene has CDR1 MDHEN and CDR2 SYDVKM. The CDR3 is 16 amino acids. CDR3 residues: CASSIPVLSGANVLTF. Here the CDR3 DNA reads TGTGCCAGCAGTATCCCGGTGCTGTCTGGGGCCAACGTCCTGACTTTC.

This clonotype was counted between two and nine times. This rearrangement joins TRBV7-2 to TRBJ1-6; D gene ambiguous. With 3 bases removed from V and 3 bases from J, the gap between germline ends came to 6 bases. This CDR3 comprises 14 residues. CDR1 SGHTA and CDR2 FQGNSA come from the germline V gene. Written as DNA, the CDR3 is TGTGCCAGCAGCTTTCAGATCTATAATTCACCCCTCCACTTT. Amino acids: CASSFQIYNSPLHF.

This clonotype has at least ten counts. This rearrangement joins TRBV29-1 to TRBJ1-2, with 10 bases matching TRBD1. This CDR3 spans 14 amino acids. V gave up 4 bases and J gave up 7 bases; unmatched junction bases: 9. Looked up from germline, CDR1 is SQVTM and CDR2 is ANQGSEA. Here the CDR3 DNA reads TGCAGCGTTGGAGGGACAGGGGATTTGAGTGGCTACACCTTC. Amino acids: CSVGGTGDLSGYTF. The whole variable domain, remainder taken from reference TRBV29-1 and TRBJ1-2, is SAVISQKPSRDICQRGTSLTIQCQVDSQVTMMFWYRQQPGQSLTLIATANQGSEATYESGFVIDKFPISRPNLTFSTLTVSNMSPEDSSIYLCSVGGTGDLSGYTFGSGTRLTVV.

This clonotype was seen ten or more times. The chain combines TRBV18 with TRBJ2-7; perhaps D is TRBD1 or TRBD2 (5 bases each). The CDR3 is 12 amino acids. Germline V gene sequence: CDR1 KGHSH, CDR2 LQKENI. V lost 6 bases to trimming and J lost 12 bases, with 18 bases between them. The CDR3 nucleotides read TGTGCCAGCTCCCCGGGACCAAAAGGGGTGTACTTC. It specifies CASSPGPKGVYF.

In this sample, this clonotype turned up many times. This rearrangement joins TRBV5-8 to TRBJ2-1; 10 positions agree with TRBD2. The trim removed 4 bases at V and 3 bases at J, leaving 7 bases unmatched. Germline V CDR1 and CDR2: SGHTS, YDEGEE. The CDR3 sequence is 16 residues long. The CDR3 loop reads CASSPTSGIVYNEQFF. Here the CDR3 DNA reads TGTGCCAGCAGCCCTACTAGCGGGATAGTCTACAATGAGCAGTTCTTC.

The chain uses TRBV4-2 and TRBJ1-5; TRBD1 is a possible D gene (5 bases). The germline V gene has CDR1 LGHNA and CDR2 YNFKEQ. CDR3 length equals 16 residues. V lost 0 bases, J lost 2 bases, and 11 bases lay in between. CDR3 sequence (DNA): TGTGCCAGCAGCCAAGACATGGTGGGGGGCAATCAGCCCCAGCATTTT. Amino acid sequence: CASSQDMVGGNQPQHF.

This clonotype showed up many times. For the CDR3, the DNA is TGTGCCAGCAGTTACTCACGAGATAGCAATCAGCCCCAGCATTTT. Translated: CASSYSRDSNQPQHF. This chain uses TRBV6-5 with TRBJ1-5; D unresolved. CDR3 size: 15 residues. CDR1 and CDR2 from the germline V gene are MNHEY and SVGAGI. The V end was cut by 0 bases, the J end by 0 bases, with 6 bases between.

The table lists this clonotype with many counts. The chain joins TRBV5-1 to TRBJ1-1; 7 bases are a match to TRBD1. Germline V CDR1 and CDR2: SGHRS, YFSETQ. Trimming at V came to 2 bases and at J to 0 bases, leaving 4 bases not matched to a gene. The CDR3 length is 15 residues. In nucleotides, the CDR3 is TGCGCCAGCAGCTTTAGGGGACAGATGAACACTGAAGCTTTCTTT. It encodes CASSFRGQMNTEAFF. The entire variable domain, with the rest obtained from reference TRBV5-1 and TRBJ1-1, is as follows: KAGVTQTPRYLIKTRGQQVTLSCSPISGHRSVSWYQQTPGQGLQFLFEYFSETQRNKGNFPGRFSGRQFSNSRSEMNVSTLELGDSALYLCASSFRGQMNTEAFFGQGTRLTVV.

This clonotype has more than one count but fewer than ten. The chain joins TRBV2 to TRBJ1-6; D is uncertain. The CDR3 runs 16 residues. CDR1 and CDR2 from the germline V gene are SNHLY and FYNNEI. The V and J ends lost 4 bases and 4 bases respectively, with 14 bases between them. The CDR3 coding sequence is TGTGCCAGCAGTGCCCCCTTGACTGGTTATAATTCACCCCTCCACTTT. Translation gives CASSAPLTGYNSPLHF. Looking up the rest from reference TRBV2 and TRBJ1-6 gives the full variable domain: EPEVTQTPSHQVTQMGQEVILRCVPISNHLYFYWYRQILGQKVEFLVSFYNNEISEKSEIFDDQFSVERPDGSNFTLKIRSTKLEDSAMYFCASSAPLTGYNSPLHFGNGTRLTVT.

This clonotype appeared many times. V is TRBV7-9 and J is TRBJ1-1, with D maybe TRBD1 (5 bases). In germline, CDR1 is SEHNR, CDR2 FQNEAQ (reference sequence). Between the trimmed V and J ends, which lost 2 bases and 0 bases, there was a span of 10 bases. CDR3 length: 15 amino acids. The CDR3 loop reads CASSLMGTMNTEAFF. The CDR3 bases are TGTGCCAGCAGCTTAATGGGGACCATGAACACTGAAGCTTTCTTT.

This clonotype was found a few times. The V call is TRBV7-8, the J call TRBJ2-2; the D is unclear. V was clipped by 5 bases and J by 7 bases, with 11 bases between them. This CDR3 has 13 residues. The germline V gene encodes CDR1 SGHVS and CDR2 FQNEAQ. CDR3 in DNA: TGTGCCAGCAGCCGACAAACCAGCGGGGAGCTGTTTTTT. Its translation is CASSRQTSGELFF.

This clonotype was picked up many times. The CDR3 loop is CASSLNRDRDGYTF. CDR3 bases: TGTGCCAGCAGTTTGAACCGGGACAGGGACGGCTACACCTTC. V gene TRBV6-1 combines with J gene TRBJ1-2, with 9 bases identical to TRBD1. The CDR3 spans 14 residues. CDR1 is MNHNS, CDR2 SASEGT, per germline. With V trimmed by 5 bases and J by 8 bases, 9 bases remained unmatched.

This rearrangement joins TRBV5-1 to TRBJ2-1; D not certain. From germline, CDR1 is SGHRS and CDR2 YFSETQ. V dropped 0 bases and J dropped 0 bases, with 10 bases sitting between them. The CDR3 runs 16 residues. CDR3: CASSLGDNPSYNEQFF. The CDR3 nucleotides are TGCGCCAGCAGCTTGGGTGATAACCCCTCCTACAATGAGCAGTTCTTC. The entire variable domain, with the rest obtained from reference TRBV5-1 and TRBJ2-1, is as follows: KAGVTQTPRYLIKTRGQQVTLSCSPISGHRSVSWYQQTPGQGLQFLFEYFSETQRNKGNFPGRFSGRQFSNSRSEMNVSTLELGDSALYLCASSLGDNPSYNEQFFGPGTRLTVL.

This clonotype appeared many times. The CDR3 bases are TGTGCCAGCAGTCCTCGTCCGAACTATGGCTACACCTTC. Translated, it gives CASSPRPNYGYTF. This chain links TRBV12-3 or TRBV12-4 with TRBJ1-2; unclear D gene. The CDR3 loop spans 13 amino acids. V was cut by 5 bases and J by 2 bases, with 9 bases left in between.

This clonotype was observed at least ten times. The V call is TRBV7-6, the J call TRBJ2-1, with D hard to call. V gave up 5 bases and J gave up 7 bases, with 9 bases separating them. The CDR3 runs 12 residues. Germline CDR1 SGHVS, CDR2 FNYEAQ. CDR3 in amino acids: CASSQSGNEQFF. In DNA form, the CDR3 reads TGTGCCAGCAGCCAGTCCGGTAATGAGCAGTTCTTC.

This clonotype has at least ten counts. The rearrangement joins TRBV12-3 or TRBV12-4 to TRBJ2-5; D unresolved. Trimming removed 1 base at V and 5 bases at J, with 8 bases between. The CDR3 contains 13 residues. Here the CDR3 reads CASSLGFGETQYF. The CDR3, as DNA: TGTGCCAGCAGTTTAGGTTTTGGGGAGACCCAGTACTTC.

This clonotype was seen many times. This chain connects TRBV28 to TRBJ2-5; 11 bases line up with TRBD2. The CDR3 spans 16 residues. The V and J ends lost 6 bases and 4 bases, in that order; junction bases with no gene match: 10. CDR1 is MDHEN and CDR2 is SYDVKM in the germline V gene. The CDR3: CASSPPGLAEGETQYF. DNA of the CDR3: TGTGCCAGCAGCCCCCCGGGACTAGCGGAGGGAGAGACCCAGTACTTC.